Following are 30 T cell receptor beta chains from one sample sequenced in a study of T cells in Graves' hyperthyroidism and ophthalmopathy. Amplified TCR beta CDR3 regions derived from RNA transcripts. First-round RT-PCR targeting the TCR CDR3 was performed with the HTBI primer set. TCRdb reprocessed the multiplex PCR reads with MiXCR, giving one entry per CDR3 protein. The sample consists of approximately 330,000 distinct CDR3 sequences, around 23% of them appearing once. Sample: blood. The source of these receptors is a woman in her forties or fifties with Graves' hyperthyroidism.

This clonotype has just a few counts. This chain uses TRBV12-3 or TRBV12-4 with TRBJ1-5, with D perhaps matching TRBD1 (5 bases). The CDR3 has 16 residues. The V end lost 0 bases, the J end lost 0 bases, and 9 bases lay between the germline ends. CDR3 DNA: TGTGCCAGCAGTTTAGCGCTAACAGGTAGCAATCAGCCCCAGCATTTT. Protein product: CASSLALTGSNQPQHF.

V and J are TRBV12-3 or TRBV12-4 and TRBJ1-2; D not certain. V lost 2 bases and J lost 0, with 10 bases in between. The CDR3 is 15 amino acids. CDR3 coding DNA: TGTGCCAGCAGTTTACAGTTGGCAGCTAACTATGGCTACACCTTC. Amino acids: CASSLQLAANYGYTF.

The rearrangement uses TRBV10-1 and TRBJ1-2, with D unresolved. V lost 5 bases, J lost 4 bases, and 8 bases lay in between. Germline loops: CDR1 WNHNN, CDR2 SYGVQD (reference sequence). This CDR3 spans 12 amino acids. DNA of the CDR3: TGCGCCAGCAGTTCAGAGTTCTATGGCTACACCTTC. Its translation is CASSSEFYGYTF.

This clonotype was observed many times. The chain carries TRBV28 and TRBJ2-7, with 10 positions matching TRBD2. The CDR3 consists of 14 residues. Germline values: CDR1 MDHEN, CDR2 SYDVKM. V was clipped by 4 bases and J by 5 bases; unmatched bases: 5. The CDR3 sequence: CASSSSGRVHEQYF. The DNA for the CDR3 is TGTGCCAGCAGTTCTAGCGGGAGAGTCCACGAGCAGTACTTC.

The CDR3 nucleotides read TGTGCCAGCAGTTCTTCCGGGACAGCCTACGAGCAGTACTTC. Its translation is CASSSSGTAYEQYF. J is TRBJ2-7 and V is TRBV27; 7 bases align to TRBD1. Germline CDR1 MNHEY, CDR2 SMNVEV (reference sequence). The CDR3 runs 14 residues. J gave up 2 bases and V 4 bases, and 5 bases lay outside the gene matches.

This clonotype came up many times. This chain joins TRBV18 and TRBJ2-7; 8 positions match TRBD1. Unmatched junction bases numbered 3, after V lost 3 bases and J lost 5 bases. Germline CDR1 is KGHSH and CDR2 is LQKENI. CDR3 size: 13 residues. The CDR3 nucleotides are TGTGCCAGCTCACCGCGGACAGGGAACGAGCAGTACTTC. This sequence encodes CASSPRTGNEQYF.

This clonotype has ten or more counts. The chain employs TRBV2 and TRBJ2-7; 9 bases match TRBD1. CDR3 length: 12 residues. CDR1 and CDR2 (germline): SNHLY, FYNNEI. V shed 6 bases, J shed 6 bases, and the junction held 3 bases outside the gene matches. This CDR3 reads CASSGTGSEQYF. Here the CDR3 DNA reads TGTGCCAGCAGCGGGACAGGGAGCGAGCAGTACTTC.

This clonotype has at least ten counts. The J gene is TRBJ2-1, the V gene TRBV5-1; D is possibly TRBD1 (5 bases). The germline V and J ends were trimmed by 2 bases and 5 bases, with 14 bases remaining between them. There are 15 residues in the CDR3. The germline V gene has CDR1 SGHRS and CDR2 YFSETQ. The CDR3 nucleotides read TGCGCCAGCAGCTTCCTCCAGGGCCGTGACAATGAGCAGTTCTTC. Translating gives CASSFLQGRDNEQFF.

This clonotype showed up just a few times. The chain couples TRBV5-5 to TRBJ1-4; perhaps TRBD1 as D (6 bases). V lost 2 bases and J lost 4, with 12 bases in between. Germline values: CDR1 SGHKS, CDR2 YYEKEE (reference sequence). CDR3 length equals 15 residues. The CDR3 nucleotides are TGTGCCAGCAGCTTCTGGACAGCCAGTAATGAAAAACTGTTTTTT. Protein: CASSFWTASNEKLFF.

The sample holds a few counts of this clonotype. This sequence joins TRBV11-1 and TRBJ1-6, with a weak D call TRBD1 (5 bases). V was trimmed by 5 bases and J by 7 bases, leaving 18 bases between them. This CDR3 comprises 16 residues. Germline-derived CDR1 and CDR2 are SGHAT and FQDESV (reference sequence). Written as DNA, the CDR3 is TGTGCCAGCAGCCTGACCGGGAGTGGGGGGAATTCACCCCTCCACTTT. The encoded protein is CASSLTGSGGNSPLHF.

About this clonotype itself: Being one base from a much bigger clone, this may be a read error. The rearrangement joins TRBV6-1 to TRBJ1-2, with D possibly being TRBD1 (6 bases). Germline V gives CDR1 MNHNS, CDR2 SASEGT. V was trimmed by 7 bases and J by 5 bases, leaving 14 bases between them. The length of the CDR3 is 13 residues. The CDR3 sequence: CASTRTENYGYTF. CDR3 DNA sequence: TGTGCCAGCACCCGGACAGAGAATTATGGCTACACCTTC.

There are a few counts of this clonotype. The chain is built from TRBV6-1 and TRBJ2-1; 8 bases are a match to TRBD1. CDR3 length equals 15 residues. CDR1 is MNHNS and CDR2 is SASEGT in the germline V gene. The V and J ends lost 7 bases and 0 bases, in that order; junction bases with no gene match: 5. For the CDR3, the DNA is TGTGCCAGCAAGCGAACAGGGGGCTCCTACAATGAGCAGTTCTTC. Translation: CASKRTGGSYNEQFF.

This clonotype was detected only a few times. This chain uses TRBV3-1 with TRBJ2-5; no reliable D call. The CDR3 has 14 residues. The germline V gene encodes CDR1 LGHDT and CDR2 YNNKEL (reference sequence). With 4 bases removed from V and 4 bases from J, the gap between germline ends came to 13 bases. The CDR3: CASSRRPKPETQYF. CDR3 DNA sequence: TGTGCCAGCAGCCGGCGACCGAAACCAGAGACCCAGTACTTC.

The gene calls are TRBV5-1 and TRBJ2-5; 9 nucleotides align to TRBD1. Germline assignment: CDR1 SGHRS and CDR2 YFSETQ. The CDR3 runs to 15 residues. The V segment lost 5 bases and the J segment 1 base; nucleotides outside the gene matches: 6. DNA of the CDR3: TGCGCCAGCAGTGGACAGGGGTCCTTCCAAGAGACCCAGTACTTC. Translating it yields CASSGQGSFQETQYF.

This clonotype was found many times. The chain is built from TRBV30 and TRBJ2-3; no firm D call. The CDR3 is 11 amino acids. The ends were cut back, 3 bases at V and 8 bases at J, with 9 bases in the middle. Per germline, CDR1 GTSNPN and CDR2 SVGIG (reference sequence). CDR3: CAWRITGTQYF. DNA for the CDR3: TGTGCCTGGAGGATCACGGGTACGCAGTATTTT.

The sample holds a few counts of this clonotype. CDR3 in DNA: TGTGCCAGCAGCAAAGGGCCGGATAGCAATCAGCCCCAGCATTTT. Translated, it gives CASSKGPDSNQPQHF. The chain carries TRBV9 and TRBJ1-5; D not certain. This CDR3 has 15 residues. V lost 4 bases to trimming and J lost 0 bases, with 11 bases between them. From germline, CDR1 is SGDLS and CDR2 YYNGEE.

This clonotype was observed at least ten times. The chain recombines TRBV10-3 with TRBJ1-1; a possible D gene is TRBD1 (5 bases). There are 14 residues in the CDR3. Germline V gene sequence: CDR1 ENHRY, CDR2 SYGVKD. V lost 6 bases and J 1 base, leaving 12 bases between the germline ends. The CDR3 DNA follows: TGTGCCATCAGCACCGGGACGGAGAACACTGAAGCTTTCTTT. Amino acids: CAISTGTENTEAFF.

Many counts were recorded for this clonotype. The chain carries TRBV11-2 and TRBJ2-7; TRBD2 matches 7 bases. Germline CDR1 is SGHAT and CDR2 is FQNNGV. V gave up 3 bases and J gave up 7 bases; unmatched junction bases: 6. This CDR3 comprises 13 residues. CDR3 amino acids: CASSLDPGGEQYF. In DNA, the CDR3 is TGTGCCAGCAGCTTGGACCCCGGGGGGGAGCAGTACTTC.

The chain employs TRBV11-1 and TRBJ1-2; 12 bases are shared with TRBD1. The CDR3 extends over 14 amino acids. Germline V gives CDR1 SGHAT, CDR2 FQDESV (reference sequence). Losses at the gene ends were 5 bases for V and 8 bases for J; bases not matched to a gene: 6. The CDR3 nucleotides read TGTGCCAGCAGCACCGGGACAGGGGGCCGGGGCTACACCTTC. Its translation: CASSTGTGGRGYTF.

This chain joins TRBV6-1 and TRBJ1-5; possible D gene TRBD1, 5 bases. Between the trimmed V and J ends, which lost 6 bases and 5 bases, there was a span of 14 bases. The CDR3 runs 14 residues. Germline CDR1 is MNHNS and CDR2 is SASEGT. CDR3 coding DNA: TGTGCCAGCAGCGGGGCCTGGGGGGATCAGCCCCAGCATTTT. It codes for CASSGAWGDQPQHF.

This clonotype was seen many times. The rearrangement links TRBV28 to TRBJ2-2; 12 nucleotides line up with TRBD2. Germline V gene data show CDR1 as MDHEN and CDR2 as SYDVKM. After removal of 6 bases from V and 6 bases from J, the junction contained 5 bases not matched to a gene. The CDR3 extends over 15 amino acids. The CDR3 protein is CASSPSGRAAGELFF. The CDR3 DNA follows: TGTGCCAGCAGCCCTAGCGGGAGGGCCGCCGGGGAGCTGTTTTTT.

There are many counts of this clonotype. This sequence joins TRBV5-1 and TRBJ1-1; a possible D gene is TRBD1 (6 bases). The CDR3 has 14 amino acids. The germline CDR1 and CDR2 sequences are SGHRS and YFSETQ. Trimming took 2 bases from V and 4 from J, leaving 12 bases between them. For the CDR3, the DNA is TGCGCCAGCAGCTTAGGGGGTGGGACCACTGAAGCTTTCTTT. Its protein is CASSLGGGTTEAFF.

This clonotype was counted ten times or more. J is TRBJ1-5 and V is TRBV7-6; TRBD1 might be the D (6 bases). The CDR3 is 15 residues long. CDR1 is SGHVS, CDR2 FNYEAQ, per germline. V gave up 5 bases and J gave up 0 bases, with 11 bases separating them. CDR3 in amino acids: CASSPTGSSNQPQHF. CDR3 DNA: TGTGCCAGCAGCCCAACAGGGTCTAGCAATCAGCCCCAGCATTTT. Complete variable domain (other parts from reference TRBV7-6 and TRBJ1-5): GAGVSQSPRYKVTKRGQDVALRCDPISGHVSLYWYRQALGQGPEFLTYFNYEAQQDKSGLPNDRFSAERPEGSISTLTIQRTEQRDSAMYRCASSPTGSSNQPQHFGDGTRLSIL.

At least ten counts were recorded for this clonotype. This chain connects TRBV11-2 to TRBJ2-1; D is uncertain. Trimming cost V 1 base and J 5 bases, with 9 bases left between them. The CDR3 totals 14 residues. From germline, CDR1 is SGHAT and CDR2 FQNNGV. CDR3: CASSLVGRDNEQFF. For the CDR3, the DNA is TGTGCCAGCAGCTTAGTAGGTAGAGACAATGAGCAGTTCTTC.

The genes are TRBV20-1 and TRBJ1-1; the match to TRBD1 covers 7 bases. Losses at the gene ends were 0 bases for V and 3 bases for J; bases not matched to a gene: 4. Looked up from germline, CDR1 is DFQATT and CDR2 is SNEGSKA (reference sequence). The CDR3 has 14 residues. The CDR3 DNA sequence: TGCAGTGCTAGAGAGACAGGGATGGACACTGAAGCTTTCTTT. Translated: CSARETGMDTEAFF.

This clonotype has at least ten counts. The chain is built from TRBV3-1 and TRBJ1-1; 7 bases line up with TRBD1. The germline V gene encodes CDR1 LGHDT and CDR2 YNNKEL (reference sequence). V lost 2 bases to trimming and J lost 4 bases; unmatched junction nucleotides: 1. The CDR3 runs 13 residues. In DNA, the CDR3 is TGTGCCAGCAGCCAAACAGGGGTCACTGAAGCTTTCTTT. Translated: CASSQTGVTEAFF.

The table lists this clonotype with a few counts. The chain joins TRBV6-1 to TRBJ1-1; TRBD1 is a possible D gene (5 bases). Trimming removed 5 bases from V and 3 bases from J, with 10 bases in between. The CDR3 covers 13 residues. Germline lookup yields CDR1 MNHNS and CDR2 SASEGT. DNA for the CDR3: TGTGCCAGCAGTACGGGACGTTACACTGAAGCTTTCTTT. The encoded protein is CASSTGRYTEAFF.

This clonotype was detected only a few times. Since a much larger clone is just one base distant, this may be a read error. The rearrangement uses TRBV5-5 and TRBJ2-3, with D possibly being TRBD1 (6 bases). This CDR3 comprises 16 residues. CDR1 and CDR2 (germline): SGHKS, YYEKEE (reference sequence). Here the CDR3 reads CASRDEDRSSTDTPYF. CDR3 sequence (DNA): TGTGCCAGCAGGGATGAGGACAGATCTAGCACAGATACGCCGTATTTT.

This clonotype was observed many times. DNA for the CDR3: TGCAGTGCCCTAGGACAGTTTTCGAACACTGAAGCTTTCTTT. Translated: CSALGQFSNTEAFF. This chain joins TRBV20-1 and TRBJ1-1; maybe TRBD1 (6 bases). The CDR3 is 14 residues long. Germline CDR1 is DFQATT and CDR2 is SNEGSKA (reference sequence). Trimming shortened V by 6 bases and J by 1 base, and 15 bases separated the two germline ends.

V gene TRBV30 combines with J gene TRBJ1-2; D call uncertain. Looked up from germline, CDR1 is GTSNPN and CDR2 is SVGIG (reference sequence). The CDR3 extends over 12 amino acids. V was shortened by 4 bases and J by 1 base, with 7 bases between the two germline ends. CDR3 amino acids: CAWTNSNYGYTF. The DNA for the CDR3 is TGTGCCTGGACAAACAGTAACTATGGCTACACCTTC. Full variable domain (outside the CDR3, taken from reference TRBV30 and TRBJ1-2): SQTIHQWPATLVQPVGSPLSLECTVEGTSNPNLYWYRQAAGRGLQLLFYSVGIGQISSEVPQNLSASRPQDRQFILSSKKLLLSDSGFYLCAWTNSNYGYTFGSGTRLTVV.